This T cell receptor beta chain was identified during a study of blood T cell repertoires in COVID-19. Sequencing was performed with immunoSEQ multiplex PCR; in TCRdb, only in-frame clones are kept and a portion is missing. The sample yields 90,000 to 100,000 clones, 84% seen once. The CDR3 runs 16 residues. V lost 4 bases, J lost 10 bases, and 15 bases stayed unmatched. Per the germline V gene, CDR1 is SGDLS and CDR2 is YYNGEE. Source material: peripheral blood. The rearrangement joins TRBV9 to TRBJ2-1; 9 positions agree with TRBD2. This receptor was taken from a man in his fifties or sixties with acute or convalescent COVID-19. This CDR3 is CASSPSGTSPGGEQFF. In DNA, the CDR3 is TGTGCCAGCAGCCCCTCCGGGACTAGCCCTGGGGGGGAGCAGTTCTTC.